The 23 T cell receptor beta chains below were found in one sample sequenced in a study of cytomegalovirus exposure and HLA in healthy donors. TCRdb's table, derived via immunoSEQ multiplex PCR, lists solely in-frame clones and lacks some. This repertoire shows tens of thousands of clones, roughly 94% found once; its top ten account for approximately 4.5%. Material for sequencing was PBMCs. All receptors derive from a young man in good health and CMV-seropositive.

The chain has TRBV6-1 and TRBJ2-1; D is possibly TRBD1 (6 bases). From germline, CDR1 is MNHNS and CDR2 SASEGT. Trimming removed 6 bases from V and 8 bases from J, with 14 bases in between. CDR3 length equals 13 residues. CDR3 coding DNA: TGTGCCAGCAGGGAACAGGGAAGCGATGAGCAGTTCTTC. Residues: CASREQGSDEQFF.

The genes are TRBV9 and TRBJ1-4, with 7 bases lining up with TRBD1. Trimming removed 1 base from V and 3 bases from J; junction bases left unmatched: 3. The CDR3 is 15 residues long. The germline V gene encodes CDR1 SGDLS and CDR2 YYNGEE. The CDR3 DNA follows: TGTGCCAGCAGCGTAACGGGACAGCCTAATGAAAAACTGTTTTTT. This sequence encodes CASSVTGQPNEKLFF.

This rearrangement joins TRBV28 to TRBJ1-5; D perhaps matches TRBD1 (6 bases). Per the germline V gene, CDR1 is MDHEN and CDR2 is SYDVKM. The germline V and J ends were trimmed by 6 bases and 7 bases, with 19 bases remaining between them. The CDR3 consists of 15 residues. CDR3 protein: CASSPRGQTGQPQHF. The CDR3 nucleotides read TGTGCCAGCAGCCCTCGAGGACAGACCGGGCAGCCCCAGCATTTT.

This chain links TRBV6-5 with TRBJ1-3; 8 nucleotides line up with TRBD1. This CDR3 region has 15 residues. Germline loops: CDR1 MNHEY, CDR2 SVGAGI. Trimming took 4 bases from V and 0 from J; bases not matched to a gene: 2. The CDR3 sequence is CASSSDRASGNTIYF. The CDR3 bases are TGTGCCAGCAGTTCGGACAGGGCCTCTGGAAACACCATATATTTT.

The chain uses TRBV11-3 and TRBJ2-3, with 8 positions matching TRBD2. The CDR3 is made up of 17 amino acids. Germline V gene data show CDR1 as SGHNT and CDR2 as YENEEA. The junction had 12 bases not matched to a gene; V was cut back by 5 bases and J by 2 bases. CDR3 in DNA: TGTGCCAGCAGCCTCCCAGACGCGGGGGGACTCACAGATACGCAGTATTTT. Protein product: CASSLPDAGGLTDTQYF.

This sequence joins TRBV9 and TRBJ2-3, with a weak D call TRBD2 (5 bases). CDR1 is SGDLS, CDR2 YYNGEE, per germline. Trimming left V 0 bases short and J 5 bases short, with 25 bases between. The CDR3 sequence is 19 residues long. In DNA, the CDR3 is TGTGCCAGCAGCGTAGCTACGTTTATCGGGGTTCCTAATCAAGATACGCAGTATTTT. This codes for CASSVATFIGVPNQDTQYF. Combining the CDR3 with reference TRBV9 and TRBJ2-3 gives the whole variable domain DSGVTQTPKHLITATGQRVTLRCSPRSGDLSVYWYQQSLDQGLQFLIQYYNGEERAKGNILERFSAQQFPDLHSELNLSSLELGDSALYFCASSVATFIGVPNQDTQYFGPGTRLTVL.

The rearrangement uses TRBV4-1 and TRBJ1-2; 8 bases align to TRBD1. This CDR3 has 15 residues. After removal of 4 bases from V and 2 bases from J, the junction contained 6 bases not matched to a gene. CDR1 and CDR2 from the germline V gene are MGHRA and YSYEKL. CDR3 sequence (DNA): TGCGCCAGCAGCCTAACGACAGGGGTGAACTATGGCTACACCTTC. Translating it yields CASSLTTGVNYGYTF.

This clone has just one count. The rearrangement joins TRBV7-2 to TRBJ2-7; TRBD2 aligns across 8 bases. V shed 5 bases, J shed 0 bases, and the junction held 3 bases outside the gene matches. CDR1 SGHTA and CDR2 FQGNSA come from the germline V gene. The CDR3 runs to 14 residues. The CDR3 DNA reads TGTGCCAGCAGCCAGCGGGGGATCTCCTACGAGCAGTACTTC. It is translated as CASSQRGISYEQYF. Together with reference TRBV7-2 and TRBJ2-7, the CDR3 gives the full variable domain: GAGVSQSPSNKVTEKGKDVELRCDPISGHTALYWYRQSLGQGLEFLIYFQGNSAPDKSGLPSDRFSAERTGGSVSTLTIQRTQQEDSAVYLCASSQRGISYEQYFGPGTRLTVT.

The chain has TRBV30 and TRBJ2-1; 7 nucleotides agree with TRBD1. The germline V gene encodes CDR1 GTSNPN and CDR2 SVGIG (reference sequence). The CDR3 runs 14 residues. The V segment lost 5 bases and the J segment 6 bases; nucleotides outside the gene matches: 10. This CDR3 reads CAWGTGVQFNEQFF. Here the CDR3 DNA reads TGTGCCTGGGGAACAGGGGTTCAGTTCAATGAGCAGTTCTTC. The whole variable domain, filled in from reference TRBV30 and TRBJ2-1, reads SQTIHQWPATLVQPVGSPLSLECTVEGTSNPNLYWYRQAAGRGLQLLFYSVGIGQISSEVPQNLSASRPQDRQFILSSKKLLLSDSGFYLCAWGTGVQFNEQFFGPGTRLTVL.

This chain links TRBV28 with TRBJ2-5; the D gene is possibly TRBD2 (6 bases). The germline V and J ends were trimmed by 5 bases and 3 bases, with 16 bases remaining between them. The CDR3 has 15 amino acids. CDR1 is MDHEN, CDR2 SYDVKM, per germline. The CDR3 sequence is CASSRRDWVKETQYF. The CDR3 DNA reads as TGTGCCAGCAGTCGCCGGGACTGGGTAAAAGAGACCCAGTACTTC.

This sequence joins TRBV7-2 and TRBJ1-5; tentative D call: TRBD1 (6 bases). Germline V CDR1 and CDR2: SGHTA, FQGNSA. The CDR3 is 15 residues long. Between the trimmed V and J ends, which lost 7 bases and 0 bases, there was a span of 13 bases. The CDR3 sequence is CASNPGTYSNQPQHF. The CDR3 bases are TGTGCCAGCAACCCCGGGACATATAGCAATCAGCCCCAGCATTTT.

V gene TRBV9 combines with J gene TRBJ1-5; weak D call: TRBD1 (6 bases). V lost 5 bases and J lost 5, with 17 bases in between. Germline loops: CDR1 SGDLS, CDR2 YYNGEE. This CDR3 comprises 15 residues. The CDR3 DNA is TGTGCCAGCAGTTCCCGGGACACCTTTGATCAGCCCCAGCATTTT. As protein: CASSSRDTFDQPQHF.

Written as DNA, the CDR3 is TGTGCCAGCAGCTTAGATGAGGGAATACAGCCCCAGCATTTT. Encoded protein: CASSLDEGIQPQHF. The gene calls are TRBV7-9 and TRBJ1-5; no clear D gene. The CDR3 totals 14 residues. Trimming stripped 1 base from V and 7 bases from J, with 11 bases between. Germline assignment: CDR1 SEHNR and CDR2 FQNEAQ (reference sequence).

The chain employs TRBV5-6 and TRBJ1-2, with 7 bases identical to TRBD1. Germline loops: CDR1 SGHDT, CDR2 YYEEEE. The junction had 6 bases not matched to a gene; V was cut back by 0 bases and J by 4 bases. CDR3 length: 15 amino acids. The CDR3 is CASSLGQGVLYGYTF. DNA for the CDR3: TGTGCCAGCAGCTTGGGGCAGGGGGTACTCTATGGCTACACCTTC.

The gene calls are TRBV7-2 and TRBJ2-7, with TRBD1 as a possible D gene (5 bases). V lost 1 base and J lost 4, with 17 bases in between. Germline V gives CDR1 SGHTA, CDR2 FQGNSA. The CDR3 loop spans 16 amino acids. Here the CDR3 DNA reads TGTGCCAGCAGCTTAGACCGGCAGGGTTTGGGGTACGAGCAGTACTTC. Amino acids: CASSLDRQGLGYEQYF.

This chain links TRBV7-9 with TRBJ2-7, with TRBD1 matching 7 bases. The trim removed 1 base at V and 0 bases at J, leaving 3 bases unmatched. This CDR3 comprises 15 residues. Germline CDR1 reads SEHNR; CDR2 reads FQNEAQ (reference sequence). The DNA for the CDR3 is TGTGCCAGCAGCTTAGTCCAGGGGGACTCCTACGAGCAGTACTTC. This gives the protein CASSLVQGDSYEQYF.

This chain links TRBV5-4 with TRBJ2-3; D is uncertain. This CDR3 has 14 residues. CDR1 and CDR2 from the germline V gene are SGHNT and YYREEE (reference sequence). The V and J ends lost 2 bases and 2 bases respectively, with 9 bases between them. The DNA of the CDR3 is TGTGCCAGCAGCTTCCTAGATGCCACAGATACGCAGTATTTT. Translation: CASSFLDATDTQYF.

The chain couples TRBV6-5 to TRBJ2-3; 8 bases line up with TRBD2. The V and J ends lost 4 bases and 5 bases, in that order; junction bases with no gene match: 8. The CDR3 is made up of 15 amino acids. CDR1 and CDR2 (germline): MNHEY, SVGAGI. The CDR3, as DNA: TGTGCCAGCAGTTCCGAGCGGGAGCTTGGAGATACGCAGTATTTT. As protein: CASSSERELGDTQYF.

This sequence joins TRBV30 and TRBJ2-7; 7 bases line up with TRBD2. Germline V lookup: CDR1 GTSNPN, CDR2 SVGIG (reference sequence). J lost 4 bases, V lost 4 bases, and 13 bases had no gene match. The CDR3 loop spans 15 amino acids. CDR3 sequence: CAWTPRGGFWYEQYF. DNA of the CDR3: TGTGCCTGGACCCCACGGGGAGGGTTCTGGTACGAGCAGTACTTC.

This clone was detected a few times. J is TRBJ2-3 and V is TRBV6-4, with 8 bases that match TRBD2. Germline loops: CDR1 MRHNA, CDR2 SNTAGT. J lost 1 base, V lost 0 bases, and 0 bases had no gene match. The CDR3 runs to 15 residues. The CDR3 DNA reads TGTGCCAGCAGTGACTCGCGGGGGGGCACAGATACGCAGTATTTT. Its protein product is CASSDSRGGTDTQYF.

The chain recombines TRBV7-6 with TRBJ2-7; 9 bases line up with TRBD2. The V gene's germline CDR1 is SGHVS and CDR2 FNYEAQ. V trimming: 4 bases; J trimming: 6 bases; junction bases outside the gene matches: 19. This CDR3 spans 18 amino acids. The CDR3 loop is CASSSLPAAGGRPPEQYF. CDR3 coding DNA: TGTGCCAGCAGCTCACTCCCTGCGGCGGGAGGGCGTCCCCCCGAGCAGTACTTC.

CDR3 sequence (DNA): TGTGCCAGCAGTTTCTGGCTAGCGGGAGGGCCCGCCTACGAGCAGTACTTC. It translates to CASSFWLAGGPAYEQYF. V usage is TRBV28 and J usage is TRBJ2-7, with 12 positions matching TRBD2. J gave up 2 bases and V 3 bases, and 8 bases lay outside the gene matches. The germline V gene has CDR1 MDHEN and CDR2 SYDVKM. CDR3 length: 17 amino acids.

Here the CDR3 DNA reads TGTGCCAGCAGCCAAGCCGGGACAACGACGAGGGAAAAACTGTTTTTT. It is translated as CASSQAGTTTREKLFF. The chain couples TRBV14 to TRBJ1-4; a possible D gene is TRBD1 (6 bases). V lost 1 base and J lost 8, with 17 bases in between. This CDR3 has 16 residues. CDR1 and CDR2 from the germline V gene are SGHDN and FVKESK.